These 16 T cell receptor beta chains share one sample of origin, sequenced in a study of T cells in Graves' hyperthyroidism and ophthalmopathy. Amplification targeted TCR beta CDR3 regions from RNA transcripts. Primed by the HTBI set, a first-round RT-PCR was run on the TCR CDR3. Via MiXCR, TCRdb re-called the multiplex PCR reads, giving one row per CDR3 protein. The data show 450,000 to 700,000 distinct CDR3 sequences, roughly 50% seen once. Sequencing was carried out using peripheral blood or thyroid tissue (not recorded which). The receptors come from an adult woman with Graves' disease, either hyperthyroidism or ophthalmopathy (not recorded which).

This clonotype has only a few counts. This chain connects TRBV20-1 to TRBJ1-5; the D is unclear. Trimming took off 3 bases at V and 3 bases at J, with 6 bases between the two ends. The CDR3 extends over 12 amino acids. CDR1 is DFQATT and CDR2 is SNEGSKA in the germline V gene (reference sequence). This CDR3 is CSASSYNQPQHF. In DNA, the CDR3 is TGCAGTGCTAGCAGCTACAATCAGCCCCAGCATTTT.

This sequence joins TRBV10-2 and TRBJ1-1; 7 nucleotides align to TRBD1. J gave up 2 bases and V 7 bases, and 19 bases lay outside the gene matches. CDR1 is WSHSY, CDR2 SAAADI, per germline. The CDR3 sequence is 18 residues long. DNA for the CDR3: TGCGCCAGCAATATCCGGGACAGAATTTCCCCATCTAACACTGAAGCTTTCTTT. This sequence encodes CASNIRDRISPSNTEAFF.

This clonotype showed up many times. J is TRBJ2-7 and V is TRBV15; 7 bases align to TRBD1. This CDR3 region has 16 residues. Germline-derived CDR1 and CDR2 are LNHNV and YYDKDF (reference sequence). With V trimmed by 4 bases and J by 5 bases, 14 bases remained unmatched. For the CDR3, the DNA is TGTGCCACCAGCAAAAAGGACAGGAGGACGTTGGACGAGCAGTACTTC. Its protein is CATSKKDRRTLDEQYF.

This clonotype was detected ten times or more. Germline is not matched at one junction end, which may reflect a read error. The chain recombines TRBV12-3 or TRBV12-4 with TRBJ2-3; TRBD1 is a possible D gene (6 bases). This CDR3 contains 15 residues. The CDR3 spells CASSLGGLGTDTQYF. CDR3 in DNA: TGTGCCAGCAGCTTAGGGGGTCTCGGCACAGATACGCAGTATTTT.

The chain is built from TRBV9 and TRBJ1-6; a possible D gene is TRBD1 (5 bases). The germline V and J ends were trimmed by 0 bases and 9 bases, with 10 bases remaining between them. The CDR3 contains 14 residues. CDR1 SGDLS and CDR2 YYNGEE come from the germline V gene. CDR3 sequence reads: CASSVGGEGSPLHF. The CDR3 nucleotides are TGTGCCAGCAGCGTAGGAGGGGAAGGTTCACCCCTCCACTTT.

V and J are TRBV20-1 and TRBJ1-5; 7 bases align to TRBD1. The CDR3 totals 15 residues. CDR1 is DFQATT and CDR2 is SNEGSKA in the germline V gene (reference sequence). V gave up 2 bases and J gave up 6 bases; unmatched junction bases: 10. The CDR3 spells CSARSSGGLGQPQHF. DNA of the CDR3: TGCAGTGCTAGAAGTTCAGGGGGACTCGGTCAGCCCCAGCATTTT.

There are many counts of this clonotype. The chain joins TRBV5-4 to TRBJ1-5; no clear D. This CDR3 has 13 amino acids. V lost 0 bases and J 5 bases, leaving 6 bases between the germline ends. Germline lookup yields CDR1 SGHNT and CDR2 YYREEE (reference sequence). The CDR3 loop reads CASSLDQDQPQHF. CDR3 in DNA: TGTGCCAGCAGCTTGGACCAGGATCAGCCCCAGCATTTT.

The gene calls are TRBV27 and TRBJ1-1; 7 nucleotides align to TRBD1. The CDR3 runs to 14 residues. CDR1 MNHEY and CDR2 SMNVEV come from the germline V gene (reference sequence). After removal of 8 bases from V and 5 bases from J, the junction contained 11 bases not matched to a gene. In nucleotides, the CDR3 is TGTGCCAGCGGGTCAGGGGGTTGGCGAACTGAAGCTTTCTTT. This translates into CASGSGGWRTEAFF.

The J gene is TRBJ2-7, the V gene TRBV2; TRBD1 matches at 9 bases. Per the germline V gene, CDR1 is SNHLY and CDR2 is FYNNEI. The V segment lost 2 bases and the J segment 3 bases; nucleotides outside the gene matches: 5. The CDR3 consists of 15 residues. The CDR3 reads CASSEPGTGYYEQYF. DNA for the CDR3: TGTGCCAGCAGTGAACCAGGGACAGGGTACTACGAGCAGTACTTC.

This clonotype appeared many times. The chain is built from TRBV5-1 and TRBJ2-5; TRBD2 is a possible D gene (5 bases). The CDR3 runs 15 residues. In germline, CDR1 is SGHRS, CDR2 YFSETQ. The V end lost 0 bases, the J end lost 3 bases, and 12 bases lay between the germline ends. CDR3 in DNA: TGCGCCAGCAGCTTGGGTGCGGGTGTGGAAGAGACCCAGTACTTC. Amino acid sequence: CASSLGAGVEETQYF.

This clonotype was counted ten times or more. The V and J genes are TRBV20-1 and TRBJ2-5; 11 bases map to TRBD2. Unmatched junction bases numbered 17, after V lost 0 bases and J lost 5 bases. CDR3 length: 19 residues. The germline CDR1 and CDR2 sequences are DFQATT and SNEGSKA (reference sequence). The CDR3 reads CSARDRQPGTSGNWETQYF. CDR3 nucleotides: TGCAGTGCTAGAGATCGACAACCTGGGACTAGCGGTAATTGGGAGACCCAGTACTTC.

This clonotype was detected a few times. The genes are TRBV29-1 and TRBJ1-6; no firm D call. Germline V gives CDR1 SQVTM, CDR2 ANQGSEA. Trimming left V 7 bases short and J 0 bases short, with 10 bases between. The CDR3 contains 14 residues. CDR3 sequence: CSGLRSSYNSPLHF. The CDR3 DNA sequence: TGCAGCGGACTGCGGAGCTCCTATAATTCACCCCTCCACTTT.

This chain uses TRBV7-9 with TRBJ2-3; TRBD2 aligns across 9 bases. CDR1 is SEHNR, CDR2 FQNEAQ, per germline (reference sequence). Losses at the gene ends were 5 bases for V and 2 bases for J; bases not matched to a gene: 11. This CDR3 contains 17 residues. The CDR3 protein is CASSQAIAGVVTDTQYF. CDR3 DNA sequence: TGTGCCAGCAGCCAGGCCATAGCGGGAGTGGTCACAGATACGCAGTATTTT.

The chain links TRBV7-9 to TRBJ1-6; D may be TRBD1 (6 bases). Germline CDR1 reads SEHNR; CDR2 reads FQNEAQ (reference sequence). V was pared by 4 bases and J by 8 bases, with 15 bases between. The CDR3 extends over 15 amino acids. The DNA of the CDR3 is TGTGCCAGCAGCTCCAGCACAGGGCCTCATTCACCCCTCCACTTT. It translates to CASSSSTGPHSPLHF.

This clonotype appeared a few times. V usage is TRBV28 and J usage is TRBJ1-4; D is unresolved. Per the germline V gene, CDR1 is MDHEN and CDR2 is SYDVKM. The CDR3 runs 16 residues. V lost 2 bases, J lost 2 bases, and 12 bases lay in between. The chain's CDR3 is CASSLSIRKTNEKLFF. The CDR3 DNA reads as TGTGCCAGCAGTTTAAGTATCAGAAAGACTAATGAAAAACTGTTTTTT.

The V gene is TRBV25-1, the J gene TRBJ1-2; D remains ambiguous. V shed 4 bases and J shed 2 bases, with 5 bases lying between them. Germline loops: CDR1 MGHDK, CDR2 SYGVNS. The CDR3 extends over 12 amino acids. CDR3 sequence (DNA): TGTGCCAGCAGTGGCAACAACTATGGCTACACCTTC. Translating gives CASSGNNYGYTF.